What follows describes a single T cell receptor (beta chain). This specimen comes from a study of blood T cell repertoires in COVID-19. The overall study: Spain, Italy and the United States supplied samples that represented acute and convalescent COVID-19. The analysed material was cDNA or gDNA that came from T cells, B-cell-depleted T cells, or PBMCs.

Authors' processing steps: It was from reference gene primer amplification that nucleated cell counts were estimated. The repertoire was sequenced with immunoSEQ multiplex PCR; TCRdb's copy has only in-frame clones and lacks some. Clonal size and the V and J genes are those of that table, whereas D and trimming came from the DNA. The table shows 65,000 to 85,000 clones, with around nine tenths occurring only once. CDR1 and CDR2 (germline): MNHNY, SVGAGI (reference sequence). This CDR3 is 14 amino acids long. V gave up 6 bases and J gave up 3 bases, with 14 bases separating them. The sample was peripheral blood. The chain uses TRBV6-6 and TRBJ1-1; D call uncertain. The TCR was taken from a woman aged 18-29 years with acute or convalescent COVID-19. CDR3 sequence reads: CASSPRRVDTEAFF. CDR3 in DNA: TGTGCCAGCAGCCCCCGGCGGGTCGACACTGAAGCTTTCTTT.